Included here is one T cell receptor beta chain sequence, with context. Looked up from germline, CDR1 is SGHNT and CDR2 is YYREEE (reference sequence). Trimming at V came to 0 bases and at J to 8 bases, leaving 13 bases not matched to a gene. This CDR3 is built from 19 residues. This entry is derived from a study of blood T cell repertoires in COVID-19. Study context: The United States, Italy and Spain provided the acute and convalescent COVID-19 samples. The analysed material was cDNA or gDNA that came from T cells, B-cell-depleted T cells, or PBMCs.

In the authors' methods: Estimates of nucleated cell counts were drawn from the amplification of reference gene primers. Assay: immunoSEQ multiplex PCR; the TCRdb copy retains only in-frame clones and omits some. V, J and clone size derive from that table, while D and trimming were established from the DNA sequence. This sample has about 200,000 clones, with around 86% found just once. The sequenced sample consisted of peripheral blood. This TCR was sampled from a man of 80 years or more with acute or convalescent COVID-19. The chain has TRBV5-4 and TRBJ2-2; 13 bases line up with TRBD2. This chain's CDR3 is CASSLAGRRTSGSTGELFF. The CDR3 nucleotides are TGTGCCAGCAGCTTGGCCGGAAGAAGGACTAGCGGGAGTACGGGGGAGCTGTTTTTT. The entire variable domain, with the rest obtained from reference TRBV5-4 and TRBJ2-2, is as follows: ETGVTQSPTHLIKTRGQQVTLRCSSQSGHNTVSWYQQALGQGPQFIFQYYREEENGRGNFPPRFSGLQFPNYSSELNVNALELDDSALYLCASSLAGRRTSGSTGELFFGEGSRLTVL.